This TCR beta chain came from a study of shared clonotypes between healthy human individuals. The study, taken as a whole, reports: Only blood was sampled; tissue repertoires likely differ. Rarefaction analysis demonstrated incomplete sorted-subset sequencing notwithstanding large depth. Naive CD4 clonotype sharing across four donors was around 5%.

Free of recent acute infections or vaccinations, the donors were healthy HIV-negative adults. Concerning this clone: Its cognate antigen is unknown. This CDR3 is also generated by other DNA sequences in the sample.

The germline gives CDR1 SNHLY, CDR2 FYNNEI. This CDR3 region has 15 residues. V shed 6 bases, J shed 0 bases, and the junction held 6 bases outside the gene matches. The repertoire was sequenced with immunoSEQ multiplex PCR; TCRdb's copy has only in-frame clones and lacks some. This table holds roughly 1 million clones, around 74% found once. This chain links TRBV2 with TRBJ2-3; TRBD1 matches at 7 bases. The receptor was isolated from a young man in good health. The sequenced sample consisted of memory CD4+ T cells sorted from blood. The sample's subset: CD45RA-negative fraction. CDR3 protein: CASSPDRASTDTQYF. The CDR3 nucleotides read TGTGCCAGCAGCCCAGACAGGGCTAGCACAGATACGCAGTATTTT.